The entry below describes one T cell receptor beta chain. Its antigen remains unknown. Generated by immunoSEQ multiplex PCR, the TCRdb table keeps only in-frame clones and is missing some. The sample yields around 95,000 clones, roughly 93% seen once. These data are taken from a study of siplizumab effects on memory and regulatory T cells. With V trimmed by 2 bases and J by 4 bases, 10 bases remained unmatched. There are 16 residues in the CDR3. In germline, CDR1 is GTSNPN, CDR2 SVGIG (reference sequence). Points from the study as a whole: Assignment of a naive or memory phenotype failed for roughly 75-97% of the proliferating CD4+ or CD8+ clones. Sequences below about 10^-5 frequency were poorly captured. As a result, only a minor fraction of alloreactive clones mapped to unstimulated subsets. Alloreactive sequences that could be traced to unstimulated CD4+ memory cells showed a significant reduction under siplizumab. It seemed that naive T cells were more diverse than memory cells and were major contributors to the alloresponse.

V and J are TRBV30 and TRBJ2-5, with 10 bases matching TRBD2. The origin of this receptor is a human donor in good health. Sequences were obtained from non-Treg CD4+ T cells sorted from blood. The CDR3 sequence: CAWSYTGLANPETQYF. CDR3 bases: TGTGCCTGGAGTTATACGGGACTAGCGAATCCAGAGACCCAGTACTTC. The complete variable domain, with remaining parts taken from reference TRBV30 and TRBJ2-5, reads SQTIHQWPATLVQPVGSPLSLECTVEGTSNPNLYWYRQAAGRGLQLLFYSVGIGQISSEVPQNLSASRPQDRQFILSSKKLLLSDSGFYLCAWSYTGLANPETQYFGPGTRLLVL.